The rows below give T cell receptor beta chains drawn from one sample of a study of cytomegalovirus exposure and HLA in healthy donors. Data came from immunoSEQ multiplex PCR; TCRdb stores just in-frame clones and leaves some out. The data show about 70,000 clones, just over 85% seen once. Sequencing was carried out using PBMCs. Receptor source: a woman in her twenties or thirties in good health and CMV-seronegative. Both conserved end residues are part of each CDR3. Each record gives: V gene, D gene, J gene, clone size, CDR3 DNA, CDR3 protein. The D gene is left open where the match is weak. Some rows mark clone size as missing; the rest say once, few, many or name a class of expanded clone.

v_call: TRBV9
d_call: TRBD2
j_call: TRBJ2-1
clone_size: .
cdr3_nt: TGTGCCAGCAGCCCAGTGGGGACTAGCGGAGGGGAGCAGTTCTTC
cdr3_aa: CASSPVGTSGGEQFF

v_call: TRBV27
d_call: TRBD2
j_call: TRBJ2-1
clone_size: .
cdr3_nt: TGTGCCAGCAGCCTGGGGACTAGCGGGAAAAATGAGCAGTTCTTC
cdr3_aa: CASSLGTSGKNEQFF

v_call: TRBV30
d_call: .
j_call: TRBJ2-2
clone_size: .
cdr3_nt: TGTGCCTGGAGTTCGAAGTCGGGCACCGGGGAGCTGTTTTTT
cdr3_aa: CAWSSKSGTGELFF

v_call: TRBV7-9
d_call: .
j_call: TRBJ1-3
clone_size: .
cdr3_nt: TGTGCCAGCAGCTTAGGAGGTGGAAACACCATATATTTT
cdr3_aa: CASSLGGGNTIYF

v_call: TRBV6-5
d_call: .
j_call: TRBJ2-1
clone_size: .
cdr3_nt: TGTGCCAGCACCCAGGGCGACCAGCAGTTCTTC
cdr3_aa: CASTQGDQQFF

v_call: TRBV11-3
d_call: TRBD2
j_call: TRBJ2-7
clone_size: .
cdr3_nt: TGTGCCAGCAGCCCAAGTAGCGGGGGCTCCTACGAGCAGTACTTC
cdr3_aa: CASSPSSGGSYEQYF

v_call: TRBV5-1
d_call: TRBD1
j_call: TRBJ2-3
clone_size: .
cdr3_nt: TGCGCCAGCACGGACAGGAGTAGCACAGATACGCAGTATTTT
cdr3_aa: CASTDRSSTDTQYF

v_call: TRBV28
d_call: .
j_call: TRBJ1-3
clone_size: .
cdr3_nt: TGTGCCAGCAGCTTGCGATACGGACACTACTCTGGAAACACCATATATTTT
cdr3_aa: CASSLRYGHYSGNTIYF

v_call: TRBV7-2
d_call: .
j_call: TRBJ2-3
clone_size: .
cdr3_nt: TGTGCCAGCAGCTTTAGTCTTGCAGATACGCAGTATTTT
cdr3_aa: CASSFSLADTQYF

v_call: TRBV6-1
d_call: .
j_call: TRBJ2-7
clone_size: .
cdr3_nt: TGTGCCAGCAGTGAAGGTAGGAGTAAGCAGTACTTC
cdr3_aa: CASSEGRSKQYF

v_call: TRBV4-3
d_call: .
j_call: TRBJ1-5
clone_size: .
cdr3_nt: TGCGCCAGCAGCCAAGATTGGTCAGGGCAGCAGCCCCAGCATTTT
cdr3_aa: CASSQDWSGQQPQHF

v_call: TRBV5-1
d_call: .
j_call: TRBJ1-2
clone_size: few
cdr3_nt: TGCGCCAGCAGCTGGGGGACAAGGGACTATGGCTACACCTTC
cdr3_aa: CASSWGTRDYGYTF